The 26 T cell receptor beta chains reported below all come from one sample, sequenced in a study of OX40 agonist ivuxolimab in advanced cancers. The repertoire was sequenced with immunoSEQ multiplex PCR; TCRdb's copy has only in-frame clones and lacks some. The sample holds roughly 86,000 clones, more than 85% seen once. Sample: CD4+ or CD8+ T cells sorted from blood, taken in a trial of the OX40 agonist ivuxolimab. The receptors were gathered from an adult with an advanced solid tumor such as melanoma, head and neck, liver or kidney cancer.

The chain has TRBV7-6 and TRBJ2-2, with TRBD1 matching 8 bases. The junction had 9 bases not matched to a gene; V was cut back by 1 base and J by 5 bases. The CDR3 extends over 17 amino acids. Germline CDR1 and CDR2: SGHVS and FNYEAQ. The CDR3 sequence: CASSLGLGRGRTGELFF. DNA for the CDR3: TGTGCCAGCAGCTTAGGCCTTGGCAGGGGGCGAACCGGGGAGCTGTTTTTT.

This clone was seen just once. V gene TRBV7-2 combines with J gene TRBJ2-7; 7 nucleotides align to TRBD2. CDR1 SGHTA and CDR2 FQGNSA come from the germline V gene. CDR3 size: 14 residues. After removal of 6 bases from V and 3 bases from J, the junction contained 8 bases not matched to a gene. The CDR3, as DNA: TGTGCCAGCAGTTACCAGGGAGGGAACTACGAGCAGTACTTC. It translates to CASSYQGGNYEQYF.

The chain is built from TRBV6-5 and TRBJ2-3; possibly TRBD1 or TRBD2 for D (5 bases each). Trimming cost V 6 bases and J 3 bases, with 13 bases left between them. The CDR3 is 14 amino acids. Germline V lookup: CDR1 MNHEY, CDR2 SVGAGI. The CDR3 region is CASRRGGGTDTQYF. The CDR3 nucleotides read TGTGCCAGCAGACGGGGTGGGGGAACAGATACGCAGTATTTT.

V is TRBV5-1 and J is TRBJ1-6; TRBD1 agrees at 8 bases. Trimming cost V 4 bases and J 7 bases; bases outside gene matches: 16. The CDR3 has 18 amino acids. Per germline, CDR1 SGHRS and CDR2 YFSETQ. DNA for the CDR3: TGCGCCAGCAGCCATAAACCGTCGACAGGGGAGAAGAATTCACCCCTCCACTTT. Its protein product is CASSHKPSTGEKNSPLHF.

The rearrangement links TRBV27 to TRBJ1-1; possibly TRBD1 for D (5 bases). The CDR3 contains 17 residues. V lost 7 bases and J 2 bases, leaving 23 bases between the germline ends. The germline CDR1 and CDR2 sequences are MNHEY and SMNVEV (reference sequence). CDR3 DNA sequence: TGTGCCAGCAAGACCAGATGGGGGACGGAACGAAACACTGAAGCTTTCTTT. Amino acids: CASKTRWGTERNTEAFF.

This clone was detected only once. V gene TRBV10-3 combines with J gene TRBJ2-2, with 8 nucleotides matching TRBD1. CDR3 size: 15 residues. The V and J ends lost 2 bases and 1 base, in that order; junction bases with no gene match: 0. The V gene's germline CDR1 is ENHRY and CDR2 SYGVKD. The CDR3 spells CAISEGTGNTGELFF. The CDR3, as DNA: TGTGCCATCAGTGAGGGGACAGGGAACACCGGGGAGCTGTTTTTT.

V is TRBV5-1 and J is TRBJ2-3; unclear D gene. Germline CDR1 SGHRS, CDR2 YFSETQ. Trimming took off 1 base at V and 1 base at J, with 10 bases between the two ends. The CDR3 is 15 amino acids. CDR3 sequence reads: CASSLSGYGTDTQYF. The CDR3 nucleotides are TGCGCCAGCAGCTTGTCCGGGTACGGCACAGATACGCAGTATTTT.

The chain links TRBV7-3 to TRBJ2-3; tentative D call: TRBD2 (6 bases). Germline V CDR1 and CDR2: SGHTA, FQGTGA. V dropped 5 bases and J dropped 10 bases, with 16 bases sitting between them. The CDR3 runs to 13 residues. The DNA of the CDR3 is TGTGCCAGCAGCCAAACCAGGGAGGACGCGCAGTATTTT. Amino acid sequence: CASSQTREDAQYF. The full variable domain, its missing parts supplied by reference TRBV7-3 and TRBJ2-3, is GAGVSQTPSNKVTEKGKYVELRCDPISGHTALYWYRQSLGQGPEFLIYFQGTGAADDSGLPNDRFFAVRPEGSVSTLKIQRTERGDSAVYLCASSQTREDAQYFGPGTRLTVL.

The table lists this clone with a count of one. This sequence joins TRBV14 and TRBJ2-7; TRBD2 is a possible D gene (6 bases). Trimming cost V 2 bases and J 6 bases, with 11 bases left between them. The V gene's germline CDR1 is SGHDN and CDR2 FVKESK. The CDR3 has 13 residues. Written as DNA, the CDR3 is TGTGCCAGCAGCCAACTTTCCGGGAGCGAGCAGTACTTC. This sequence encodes CASSQLSGSEQYF.

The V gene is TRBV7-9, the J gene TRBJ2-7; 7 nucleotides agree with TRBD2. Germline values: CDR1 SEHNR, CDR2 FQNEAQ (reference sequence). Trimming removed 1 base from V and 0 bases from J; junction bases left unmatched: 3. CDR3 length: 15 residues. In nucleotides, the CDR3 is TGTGCCAGCAGCTTAGGAGTAGCGGGCTCCTACGAGCAGTACTTC. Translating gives CASSLGVAGSYEQYF.

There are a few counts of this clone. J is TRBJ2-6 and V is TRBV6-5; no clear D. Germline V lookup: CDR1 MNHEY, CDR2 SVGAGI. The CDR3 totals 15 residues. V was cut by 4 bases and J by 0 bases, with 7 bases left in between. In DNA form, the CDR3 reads TGTGCCAGCAGTTCCACGCACTCTGGGGCCAACGTCCTGACTTTC. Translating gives CASSSTHSGANVLTF.

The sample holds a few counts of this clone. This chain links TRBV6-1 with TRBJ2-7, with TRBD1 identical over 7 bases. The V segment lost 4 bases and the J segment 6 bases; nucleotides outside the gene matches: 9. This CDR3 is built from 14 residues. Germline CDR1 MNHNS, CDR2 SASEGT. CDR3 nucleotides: TGTGCCAGCAGTGGGCGCGACAGGGCCCTCGAGCAGTACTTC. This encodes CASSGRDRALEQYF.

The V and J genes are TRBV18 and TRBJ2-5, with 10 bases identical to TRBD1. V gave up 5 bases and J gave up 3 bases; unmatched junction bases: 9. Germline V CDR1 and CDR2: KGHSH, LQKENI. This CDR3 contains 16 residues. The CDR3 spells CASSSRPGQGKETQYF. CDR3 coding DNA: TGTGCCAGCTCATCAAGACCGGGACAGGGGAAAGAGACCCAGTACTTC.

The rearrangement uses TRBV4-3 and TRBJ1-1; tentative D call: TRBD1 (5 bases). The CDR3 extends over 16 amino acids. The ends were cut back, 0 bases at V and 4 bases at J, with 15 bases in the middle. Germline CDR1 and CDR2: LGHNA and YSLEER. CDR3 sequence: CASSQEIGVAPTEAFF. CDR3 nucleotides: TGCGCCAGCAGCCAAGAAATAGGGGTCGCCCCCACTGAAGCTTTCTTT.

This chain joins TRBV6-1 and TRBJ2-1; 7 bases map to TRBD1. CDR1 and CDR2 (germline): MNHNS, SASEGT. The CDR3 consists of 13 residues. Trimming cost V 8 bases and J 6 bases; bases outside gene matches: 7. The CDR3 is CASRDSQVNEQFF. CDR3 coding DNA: TGTGCCAGCCGGGACAGTCAAGTCAATGAGCAGTTCTTC.

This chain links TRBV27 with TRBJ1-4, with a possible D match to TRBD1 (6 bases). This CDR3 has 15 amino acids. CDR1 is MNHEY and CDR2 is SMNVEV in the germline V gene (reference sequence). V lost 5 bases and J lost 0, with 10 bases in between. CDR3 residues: CASSLDRSTNEKLFF. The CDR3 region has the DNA TGTGCCAGCAGTCTCGACAGGTCAACTAATGAAAAACTGTTTTTT.

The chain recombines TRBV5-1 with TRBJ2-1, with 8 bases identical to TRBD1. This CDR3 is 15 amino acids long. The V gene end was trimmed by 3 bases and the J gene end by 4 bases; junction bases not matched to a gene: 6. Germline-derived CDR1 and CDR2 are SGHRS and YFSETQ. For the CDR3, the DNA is TGCGCCAGCAGCTCAGGGGGCGCCGCATACAATGAGCAGTTCTTC. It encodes CASSSGGAAYNEQFF.

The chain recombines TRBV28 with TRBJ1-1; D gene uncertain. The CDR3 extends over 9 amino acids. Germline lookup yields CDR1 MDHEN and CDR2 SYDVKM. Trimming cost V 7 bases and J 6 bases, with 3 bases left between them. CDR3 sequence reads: CASNPEAFF. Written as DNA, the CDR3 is TGTGCCAGCAACCCTGAAGCTTTCTTT. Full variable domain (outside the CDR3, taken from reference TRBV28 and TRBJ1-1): DVKVTQSSRYLVKRTGEKVFLECVQDMDHENMFWYRQDPGLGLRLIYFSYDVKMKEKGDIPEGYSVSREKKERFSLILESASTNQTSMYLCASNPEAFFGQGTRLTVV.

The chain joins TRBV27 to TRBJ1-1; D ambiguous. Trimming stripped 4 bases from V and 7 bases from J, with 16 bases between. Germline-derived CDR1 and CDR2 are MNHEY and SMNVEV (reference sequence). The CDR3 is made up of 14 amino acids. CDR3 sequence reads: CASSSTPGGDEAFF. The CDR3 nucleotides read TGTGCCAGCAGTTCGACCCCCGGAGGCGATGAAGCTTTCTTT.

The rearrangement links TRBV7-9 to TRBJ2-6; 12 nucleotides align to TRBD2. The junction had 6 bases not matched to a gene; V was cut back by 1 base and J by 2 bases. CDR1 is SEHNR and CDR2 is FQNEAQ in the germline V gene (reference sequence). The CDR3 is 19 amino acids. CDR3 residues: CASSLEWSSGRAGANVLTF. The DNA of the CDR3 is TGTGCCAGCAGCTTAGAATGGTCTAGCGGGAGGGCTGGGGCCAACGTCCTGACTTTC.

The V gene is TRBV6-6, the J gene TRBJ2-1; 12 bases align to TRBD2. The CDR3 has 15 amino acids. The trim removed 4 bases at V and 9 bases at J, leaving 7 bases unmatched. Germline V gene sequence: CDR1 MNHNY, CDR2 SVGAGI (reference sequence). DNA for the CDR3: TGTGCCAGCAGTTCGACTAGCGGGAGTCTGGTTGAGCAGTTCTTC. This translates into CASSSTSGSLVEQFF.

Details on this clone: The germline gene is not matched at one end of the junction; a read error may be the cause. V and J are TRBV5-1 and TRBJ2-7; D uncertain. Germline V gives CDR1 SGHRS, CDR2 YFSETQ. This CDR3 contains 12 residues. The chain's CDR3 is CASSLWVNEQYF. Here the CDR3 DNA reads TGTGCCAGCAGCTTGTGGGTGAACGAGCAGTACTTC.

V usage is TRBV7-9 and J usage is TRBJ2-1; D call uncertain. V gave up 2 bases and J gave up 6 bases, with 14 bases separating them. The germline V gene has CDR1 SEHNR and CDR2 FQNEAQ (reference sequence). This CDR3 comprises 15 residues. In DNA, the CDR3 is TGTGCCAGCAGCTTACTAGAAGCGACACGCAATGAGCAGTTCTTC. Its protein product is CASSLLEATRNEQFF.

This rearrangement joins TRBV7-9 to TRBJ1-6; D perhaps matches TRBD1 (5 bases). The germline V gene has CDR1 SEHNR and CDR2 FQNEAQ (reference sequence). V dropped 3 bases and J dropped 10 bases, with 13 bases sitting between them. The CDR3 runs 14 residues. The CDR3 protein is CASSFRDPGSPLHF. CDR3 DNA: TGTGCCAGCAGCTTCCGGGACCCCGGATCACCCCTCCACTTT.

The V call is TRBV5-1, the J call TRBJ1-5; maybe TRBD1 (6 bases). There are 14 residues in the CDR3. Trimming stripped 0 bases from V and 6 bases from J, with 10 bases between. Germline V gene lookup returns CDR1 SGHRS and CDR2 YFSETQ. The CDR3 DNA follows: TGCGCCAGCAGCTTGGGACAGGCTGGTCAGCCCCAGCATTTT. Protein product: CASSLGQAGQPQHF.

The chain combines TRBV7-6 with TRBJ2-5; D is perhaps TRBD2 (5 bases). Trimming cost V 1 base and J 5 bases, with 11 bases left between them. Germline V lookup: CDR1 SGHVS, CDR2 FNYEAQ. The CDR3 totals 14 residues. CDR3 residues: CASSLVAGPETQYF. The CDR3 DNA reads TGTGCCAGCAGCTTAGTCGCGGGCCCGGAGACCCAGTACTTC.